These 10 T cell receptor beta chains were all obtained from the same sample, sequenced in a study of CD8 T cells in Susac syndrome. The RNA input was roughly 0.45 to 1 ug, and it was reverse transcribed with random hexamers. One entry per CDR3 protein results from TCRdb running MiXCR on the immunoSEQ multiplex PCR reads. Among almost 450,000 distinct CDR3 sequences listed, around 85% were seen once. The sequencing input was CD8+ T cells from PBMCs. Receptors originate from a human donor with multiple sclerosis.

As concerns this clonotype: Sequence at one end of the junction differs from germline and may be a read error. This chain joins TRBV6-1 and TRBJ1-1; 9 bases are shared with TRBD1. The CDR3 contains 14 residues. Germline V gives CDR1 MNHNS, CDR2 SASEGT. CDR3 sequence (DNA): TGTGCCGGCAGTGAAGGGACAGGGCTCACTGAAGCTTTCTTT. Its translation: CAGSEGTGLTEAFF.

Note on this clonotype: At one end the junction does not follow the germline gene, possibly because of a read error. This chain connects TRBV7-7 to TRBJ2-2; 14 bases fit TRBD2. The CDR3 is made up of 16 amino acids. The germline gives CDR1 SSHAT, CDR2 FNYEAQ (reference sequence). CDR3 in DNA: TGTGCTAGCAGCTTGACTAGCGGGAGGGACACCGGGGAGCTGTTTTTT. It encodes CASSLTSGRDTGELFF.

This clonotype has a handful of counts. The chain joins TRBV19 to TRBJ1-1; no firm D call. The CDR3 length is 12 residues. The V gene lost 10 bases and the J gene lost 2 bases, with 11 bases spanning the gap. Per germline, CDR1 LNHDA and CDR2 SQIVND (reference sequence). CDR3: CATREVNTEAFF. In DNA, the CDR3 is TGTGCCACCAGAGAGGTTAACACTGAAGCTTTCTTT.

The chain uses TRBV7-9 and TRBJ2-7; TRBD2 agrees at 11 bases. CDR3 length: 15 residues. Looked up from germline, CDR1 is SEHNR and CDR2 is FQNEAQ (reference sequence). The V gene end was trimmed by 1 base and the J gene end by 5 bases; junction bases not matched to a gene: 4. In DNA form, the CDR3 reads TGTGCCAGCAGCTTAGGGACTAGCGGGTTCCACGAGCAGTACTTC. Protein: CASSLGTSGFHEQYF.

The genes are TRBV19 and TRBJ2-7, with a tentative D call TRBD1 (7 bases). Germline lookup yields CDR1 LNHDA and CDR2 SQIVND (reference sequence). Trimming cost V 9 bases and J 3 bases, with 18 bases left between them. This CDR3 is built from 14 residues. CDR3 sequence (DNA): TGTGCCAGCAGGGGGGACCAGGGGGACTACGAGCAGTACTTC. It is translated as CASRGDQGDYEQYF.

The chain couples TRBV5-1 to TRBJ2-7; 7 nucleotides agree with TRBD1. Germline CDR1 SGHRS, CDR2 YFSETQ. With V trimmed by 0 bases and J by 7 bases, 13 bases remained unmatched. This CDR3 spans 16 amino acids. DNA for the CDR3: TGCGCCAGCAGCTTGGGAACTGGGACAGAGCTTTGGGAGCAGTACTTC. It translates to CASSLGTGTELWEQYF.

The sample holds one count of this clonotype. The chain carries TRBV14 and TRBJ2-5; 13 bases are shared with TRBD2. The length of the CDR3 is 17 residues. CDR1 is SGHDN, CDR2 FVKESK, per germline. V gave up 0 bases and J gave up 4 bases; unmatched junction bases: 5. CDR3 sequence (DNA): TGTGCCAGCAGCCAAGATATACTAGCGGGAGGGTTAGAGACCCAGTACTTC. The encoded protein is CASSQDILAGGLETQYF.

CDR3 residues: CATCLNSNTEAFF. In nucleotides, the CDR3 is TGTGCCACCTGCCTTAATTCTAACACTGAAGCTTTCTTT. The genes are TRBV12-3 or TRBV12-4 and TRBJ1-1; D gene ambiguous. The V end lost 10 bases, the J end lost 2 bases, and 14 bases lay between the germline ends. The CDR3 has 13 residues.

This chain joins TRBV6-1 and TRBJ2-7; 7 bases are a match to TRBD1. Germline lookup yields CDR1 MNHNS and CDR2 SASEGT. Losses at the gene ends were 7 bases for V and 3 bases for J; bases not matched to a gene: 9. There are 14 residues in the CDR3. The CDR3: CASINWGQNYEQYF. In nucleotides, the CDR3 is TGTGCCAGCATAAACTGGGGACAGAACTACGAGCAGTACTTC.

This clonotype was seen just once. The chain is built from TRBV12-3 or TRBV12-4 and TRBJ2-5; TRBD1 might be the D (6 bases). V was shortened by 6 bases and J by 3 bases, with 11 bases between the two germline ends. The length of the CDR3 is 13 residues. The CDR3 DNA is TGTGCCAGCAGGAGGGGACACGAAGAGACCCAGTACTTC. It is translated as CASRRGHEETQYF.